The present TCR beta chain was sequenced within a study of blood T cell repertoires in COVID-19. As originally analysed: Amplification from reference gene primers served as the basis for estimated nucleated cell counts. Assay: immunoSEQ multiplex PCR; the TCRdb copy retains only in-frame clones and omits some. V and J calls and clone size are those listed in that table; D and trimming were worked out from the DNA. The sample shows tens of thousands of clones, approximately 86% of them seen only once. The V and J ends lost 5 bases and 8 bases respectively, with 15 bases between them. The V gene's germline CDR1 is SEHNR and CDR2 FQNEAQ (reference sequence). This CDR3 has 13 amino acids.

Sample: peripheral blood. The sequence was collected from a human donor in a cohort sampled during active COVID-19. The chain links TRBV7-9 to TRBJ1-2; tentatively, D is TRBD1 (6 bases). CDR3 sequence: CASSPNRVGGYTF. The CDR3 region has the DNA TGTGCCAGCAGCCCCAACAGGGTAGGGGGCTACACCTTC. Full variable domain (missing parts from reference TRBV7-9 and TRBJ1-2): DTGVSQNPRHKITKRGQNVTFRCDPISEHNRLYWYRQTLGQGPEFLTYFQNEAQLEKSRLLSDRFSAERPKGSFSTLEIQRTEQGDSAMYLCASSPNRVGGYTFGSGTRLTVV.